This is a list of T cell receptor beta chains from one sample in a study of T cells in Graves' hyperthyroidism and ophthalmopathy. TCRdb reanalysed the multiplex PCR reads using MiXCR and keeps one entry per CDR3 protein. This table holds fewer than 600,000 distinct CDR3 sequences, 13% to 15% found once. Material for sequencing was blood. These receptors came from a woman aged 18-29 years with Graves' hyperthyroidism. CDR3s include the opening cysteine and the closing phenylalanine or tryptophan. The D gene is left open where the match is weak. Size tells how often a clone was seen (once, few, many) or the class of an expanded clone, and some rows leave it out.

.,TRBJ1-1,.,TRBV4-1,CASSLLGGGNTEAFF,TGCGCCAGCAGCCTACTAGGAGGGGGGAACACTGAAGCTTTCTTT
.,TRBJ1-2,many,TRBV13,CASSLGERYGYTF,TGTGCCAGCAGCTTAGGGGAACGGTATGGCTACACCTTC
.,TRBJ2-5,few,TRBV20-1,CSARDLPGRTETQYF,TGCAGTGCTAGAGATCTCCCGGGACGAACGGAGACCCAGTACTTC
.,TRBJ1-4,few,TRBV24-1,CATSDSSDVGPTDEKLFF,TGTGCCACCAGTGATTCCTCGGACGTGGGGCCAACCGATGAAAAACTGTTTTTT
.,TRBJ1-1,.,TRBV4-1,CASSQGYGGTNTEAFF,TGCGCCAGCAGCCAAGGGTATGGGGGTACGAACACTGAAGCTTTCTTT
.,TRBJ2-7,many,TRBV27,CASSLERTSYEQYF,TGTGCCAGCAGTTTAGAGAGGACGAGCTACGAGCAGTACTTC
.,TRBJ2-7,.,TRBV6-1,CASSPFRGGVGYEQYF,TGTGCCAGCAGTCCCTTCCGTGGAGGGGTGGGCTACGAGCAGTACTTC
.,TRBJ2-7,many,TRBV20-1,CSASTGTGYEQYF,TGCAGTGCTAGTACCGGGACGGGCTACGAGCAGTACTTC
TRBD1,TRBJ2-7,.,TRBV19,CASSMGRGLDEQYF,TGTGCCAGTAGTATGGGCAGGGGGCTGGACGAGCAGTACTTC
.,TRBJ1-6,few,TRBV20-1,CSARDFRQGEPSPLHF,TGCAGTGCTAGAGATTTCCGGCAGGGTGAGCCGTCACCCCTCCACTTT
TRBD1,TRBJ2-6,many,TRBV29-1,CSVASDRGSSGANVLTF,TGCAGCGTTGCCTCGGACAGGGGAAGCTCTGGGGCCAACGTCCTGACTTTC
.,TRBJ1-2,many,TRBV27,CASSLSPPNYGYTF,TGTGCCAGCAGTTTATCCCCTCCTAACTATGGCTACACCTTC
.,TRBJ1-3,few,TRBV29-1,CSVTSPGTLSSGNTIYF,TGCAGCGTCACCTCACCCGGGACACTGAGCTCTGGAAACACCATATATTTT
TRBD2,TRBJ2-1,.,TRBV6-2/TRBV6-3,CASSPGTTAIEQFF,TGCGCCAGCAGCCCGGGGACTACCGCCATTGAGCAGTTCTTC
TRBD2,TRBJ2-3,many,TRBV2,CASSITRTSGTDTQYF,TGTGCCAGCTCTATAACCCGGACTAGCGGCACAGATACGCAGTATTTT
.,TRBJ1-1,many,TRBV12-3/TRBV12-4,CASSFVVNTEAFF,TGTGCCAGCAGTTTTGTTGTGAACACTGAAGCTTTCTTT
TRBD1,TRBJ2-1,many,TRBV12-3/TRBV12-4,CASRSRDRGTNEQFF,TGTGCCAGCAGAAGCCGGGACAGGGGTACGAATGAGCAGTTCTTC
.,TRBJ1-1,many,TRBV2,CASSEASGVAVFTEAFF,TGTGCCAGCAGTGAAGCGTCAGGGGTTGCTGTATTCACTGAAGCTTTCTTT
TRBD2,TRBJ2-3,.,TRBV4-1,CASSRGESGVGGDTQYF,TGCGCCAGCAGCCGGGGGGAAAGCGGGGTTGGCGGAGATACGCAGTATTTT
TRBD1,TRBJ1-1,many,TRBV5-1,CASSSKEGAGTEAFF,TGCGCCAGCAGCTCCAAGGAGGGGGCTGGTACTGAAGCTTTCTTT
.,TRBJ2-1,.,TRBV7-9,CASSLPLAGPTYNEQFF,TGTGCCAGCAGCTTACCCTTGGCGGGACCGACCTACAATGAGCAGTTCTTC
TRBD2,TRBJ2-1,.,TRBV20-1,CSAVGLARRSTAEQFF,TGCAGTGCCGTGGGACTAGCGAGGAGATCCACCGCTGAGCAGTTCTTC
TRBD1,TRBJ2-7,.,TRBV7-3,CASSLGLGQGTSGEQYF,TGTGCCAGCAGCTTAGGTCTGGGACAGGGAACTTCTGGCGAGCAGTACTTC
.,TRBJ2-5,many,TRBV12-3/TRBV12-4,CASSRQRKQETQYF,TGTGCCAGCAGTAGACAGAGGAAGCAAGAGACCCAGTACTTC
.,TRBJ2-2,many,TRBV6-1,CASKRGSGPNTGELFF,TGTGCCAGCAAAAGGGGGAGCGGGCCGAACACCGGGGAGCTGTTTTTT
TRBD2,TRBJ2-1,many,TRBV2,CASSREVGASGLYNEQFF,TGTGCCAGCAGCCGGGAAGTCGGGGCTAGCGGGTTATACAATGAGCAGTTCTTC
TRBD1,TRBJ1-5,few,TRBV19,CASTKNSGTGDNQPQHF,TGTGCCAGCACAAAAAATTCCGGGACAGGGGACAATCAGCCCCAGCATTTT
TRBD2,TRBJ2-1,many,TRBV18,CASSPNAGTSGNEQFF,TGTGCCAGCTCACCAAATGCCGGGACTAGCGGCAATGAGCAGTTCTTC
.,TRBJ2-1,many,TRBV12-3/TRBV12-4,CASRPIYLDEQFF,TGTGCCAGCCGTCCGATCTATCTCGATGAGCAGTTCTTC
TRBD2,TRBJ2-2,.,TRBV5-1,CASSAGTSGPGELFF,TGCGCCAGCAGCGCAGGGACTAGCGGTCCCGGGGAGCTGTTTTTT
TRBD2,TRBJ2-1,many,TRBV6-2/TRBV6-3,CASSWTSGGGNEQFF,TGTGCCAGCAGCTGGACTAGCGGGGGGGGTAATGAGCAGTTCTTC
.,TRBJ1-2,.,TRBV12-3/TRBV12-4,CASSLRSGVPRWKGYTF,TGTGCCAGCAGTTTAAGGTCAGGGGTACCCCGCTGGAAGGGCTACACCTTC